The T cell receptor beta chain under discussion was sequenced for a study of T cell repertoires in cytomegalovirus infection. As for the study in general: Carrying CMV and the relevant HLA type showed in public TCR beta signatures. Study-wide results and caveats: Dominating the ex vivo response were HLA-C-restricted CMV-specific TCR beta clonotypes. Identification of carriers of CMV plus the relevant HLA was performed using cumulative public TCR beta family frequency.

Comment on this clonotype: What it recognizes is unknown.

This CDR3 spans 14 amino acids. Trimming stripped 0 bases from V and 0 bases from J, with 6 bases between. Germline V gene data show CDR1 as SQVTM and CDR2 as ANQGSEA. TCRdb analysed the reads with MiXCR anew, one entry per CDR3 protein. The sample yields about 68,000 distinct CDR3 sequences, approximately 22% seen once. This clonotype originated in a human donor in good health (CMV status not recorded). Some clones in this sample may be carry-over from other donors' samples. This chain links TRBV29-1 with TRBJ2-1; no reliable D call. Sequenced sample: PBMCs, sequenced either directly or after in vitro stimulation (not recorded which). This CDR3 is CSVEEEYSYNEQFF. In nucleotides, the CDR3 is TGCAGCGTTGAAGAGGAGTACTCCTACAATGAGCAGTTCTTC.